Shown below are 5 T cell receptor beta chains from a single sample sequenced in a study of early T cells in non-severe SARS-CoV-2 infection. One entry per CDR3 protein results from TCRdb running MiXCR on the 5' RACE reads. This table holds under 100,000 distinct CDR3 sequences, approximately 10% found once. Sequenced material: whole blood. The receptors originated from an adult who was a healthcare worker with PCR-confirmed SARS-CoV-2 infection or an uninfected control (not recorded which).

This chain links TRBV6-1 with TRBJ2-3; D is unresolved. Trimming removed 2 bases from V and 4 bases from J, with 7 bases in between. The CDR3 loop spans 13 amino acids. Germline V gives CDR1 MNHNS, CDR2 SASEGT. The CDR3 coding sequence is TGTGCCAGCAGTGAATGGGGTCCAGATACGCAGTATTTT. This gives the protein CASSEWGPDTQYF.

The V call is TRBV7-9, the J call TRBJ1-1; D possibly corresponds to TRBD1 (5 bases). Germline lookup yields CDR1 SEHNR and CDR2 FQNEAQ (reference sequence). Trimming cost V 1 base and J 1 base, with 7 bases left between them. The CDR3 totals 14 residues. The CDR3 here is CASSLVRANTEAFF. Here the CDR3 DNA reads TGTGCCAGCAGCTTAGTCAGGGCGAACACTGAAGCTTTCTTT.

This clonotype was seen a handful of times. The chain couples TRBV3-1 to TRBJ1-1, with 7 bases lining up with TRBD1. With 4 bases clipped from V and 4 bases from J, the junction kept 3 bases outside the gene matches. Germline loops: CDR1 LGHDT, CDR2 YNNKEL (reference sequence). CDR3 size: 13 residues. The CDR3 sequence is CASSLQGGTEAFF. CDR3 in DNA: TGTGCCAGCAGCCTCCAGGGGGGCACTGAAGCTTTCTTT.

This clonotype was seen a handful of times. The chain uses TRBV2 and TRBJ2-3; D may be TRBD1 (5 bases). The germline V and J ends were trimmed by 7 bases and 1 base, with 12 bases remaining between them. The CDR3 has 14 amino acids. Germline CDR1 reads SNHLY; CDR2 reads FYNNEI. The CDR3 is CASTTRRGTDTQYF. CDR3 DNA: TGTGCCAGCACCACCCGCAGGGGCACAGATACGCAGTATTTT.

The rearrangement links TRBV19 to TRBJ1-5; a possible D gene is TRBD1 (5 bases). This CDR3 is built from 16 residues. Germline loops: CDR1 LNHDA, CDR2 SQIVND (reference sequence). The V gene lost 6 bases and the J gene lost 1 base, with 16 bases spanning the gap. The CDR3 DNA reads as TGTGCCAGTAGCCACCGGGCCAGGGTAAGCAATCAGCCCCAGCATTTT. As protein: CASSHRARVSNQPQHF.